The text below deals with one T cell receptor beta chain. Generated by immunoSEQ multiplex PCR, the TCRdb table keeps only in-frame clones and is missing some. The sample shows some 490,000 clones, over 75% of them seen only once. This sample was included in a study of blood T cell repertoires in COVID-19. The CDR3 is 14 residues long. Trimming removed 4 bases at V and 3 bases at J, with 12 bases between. Germline CDR1 MNHEY, CDR2 SVGAGI. The sequencing input was peripheral blood. V usage is TRBV6-5 and J usage is TRBJ1-1, with unresolved D. This TCR was recovered from a human donor in a cohort sampled during active COVID-19. The CDR3 nucleotides read TGTGCCAGCAGTTCCAGTCGGGGTGACACTGAAGCTTTCTTT. This translates into CASSSSRGDTEAFF.